This T cell receptor beta chain was recorded in a study of blood T cell repertoires in COVID-19. Background on the study: Acute-phase and convalescent COVID-19 samples originated in the United States, Italy and Spain. In each case, the material was cDNA or gDNA derived from T cells, B-cell-depleted T cells, or PBMCs.

Authors' processing steps: The authors estimated nucleated cell counts from reference gene primer amplification. The table came from immunoSEQ multiplex PCR; TCRdb's copy has only in-frame clones and leaves some out. D and trimming were read from the DNA, whereas the V and J calls and clone size are those reported in that table. The table includes 150,000 to 180,000 clones, roughly 80% detected once. Trimming at V came to 2 bases and at J to 6 bases, leaving 6 bases not matched to a gene. CDR3 length equals 15 residues. Germline lookup yields CDR1 MNHEY and CDR2 SVGAGI. This chain links TRBV6-5 with TRBJ1-5; 8 positions agree with TRBD1. Material for sequencing was peripheral blood. This TCR derives from a woman in her sixties with acute or convalescent COVID-19. As DNA, the CDR3 is TGTGCCAGCAGTTACGGGAGGACAGGGACTCAGCCCCAGCATTTT. This encodes CASSYGRTGTQPQHF.